The 2 T cell receptor beta chains given below trace back to one sample, sequenced in a study of blood T cell repertoires in COVID-19. The method was immunoSEQ multiplex PCR; TCRdb's version includes in-frame clones alone and lacks a portion of them. The table has over 200,000 clones, 80% to 90% seen once. The sample taken for sequencing was PBMCs or T cells enriched from blood (not recorded which). These receptors originate from a woman in her 50s who had recovered from COVID-19.

The gene calls are TRBV2 and TRBJ1-6, with 8 bases fitting TRBD1. V dropped 6 bases and J dropped 7; count of bases not matched to a gene: 8. Germline V lookup: CDR1 SNHLY, CDR2 FYNNEI. The CDR3 consists of 15 residues. Here the CDR3 reads CASRDRQGLNSPLHF. The CDR3, as DNA: TGTGCCAGCAGGGACAGACAGGGGTTAAATTCACCCCTCCACTTT.

The chain uses TRBV27 and TRBJ2-5, with TRBD2 matching over 9 bases. Germline lookup yields CDR1 MNHEY and CDR2 SMNVEV (reference sequence). CDR3 length: 13 residues. The V and J ends lost 3 bases and 9 bases, in that order; junction bases with no gene match: 5. CDR3 sequence reads: CASSFGTSRAQYF. The CDR3 DNA reads as TGTGCCAGCAGTTTCGGGACTAGCAGGGCCCAGTACTTC.